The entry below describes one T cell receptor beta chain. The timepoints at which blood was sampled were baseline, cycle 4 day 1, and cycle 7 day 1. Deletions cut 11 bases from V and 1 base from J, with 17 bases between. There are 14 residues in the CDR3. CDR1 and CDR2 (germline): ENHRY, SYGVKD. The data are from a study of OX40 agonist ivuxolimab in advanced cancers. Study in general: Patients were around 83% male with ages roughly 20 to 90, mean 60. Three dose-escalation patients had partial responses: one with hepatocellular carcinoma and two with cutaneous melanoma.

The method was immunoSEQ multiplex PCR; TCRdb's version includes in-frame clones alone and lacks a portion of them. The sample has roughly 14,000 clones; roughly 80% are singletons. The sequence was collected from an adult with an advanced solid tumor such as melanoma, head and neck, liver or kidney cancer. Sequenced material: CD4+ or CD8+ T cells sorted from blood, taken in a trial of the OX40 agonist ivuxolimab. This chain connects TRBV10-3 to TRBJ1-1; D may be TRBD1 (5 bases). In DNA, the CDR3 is TGTGCCCTCCGACAGACCCACACGAACACTGAAGCTTTCTTT. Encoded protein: CALRQTHTNTEAFF.